This is a list of T cell receptor beta chains from one sample in a study of vaccination and CD4 T cells after COVID-19. TCRdb redid the calling of the PCR reads with MiXCR, one entry per CDR3 protein. The table has some 7,100 distinct CDR3 sequences, around 60% seen once; the top ten hold 30% to 40%. Their target antigens are unknown. Sequenced sample: CD4+ T cells from blood, cultured in vitro. These TCRs come from a human donor who had recovered from COVID-19. The CDR3 runs from the conserved cysteine through the conserved F or W. The D gene is left open where the match is weak. Clone size is stated in some rows and not others, as once, few, many or a class when expanded.

>-|TRBV28|TRBJ1-1|15|-
CASRGPTRGTAEAFF
TGTGCCAGCAGGGGACCAACGAGGGGTACGGCTGAAGCTTTCTTT
>-|TRBV7-8|TRBJ2-5|16|TRBD1
CASSPLPGQGVETQYF
TGTGCCAGCAGCCCCTTGCCGGGACAGGGGGTTGAGACCCAGTACTTC
>-|TRBV11-3|TRBJ1-6|14|-
CASTLGVSGSPLHF
TGTGCCAGCACCCTTGGGGTTTCTGGTTCACCCCTCCACTTT
>-|TRBV14|TRBJ1-6|15|TRBD1
CASSQMGTGNSPLHF
TGTGCCAGCAGCCAAATGGGGACAGGGAATTCACCCCTCCACTTT
>few|TRBV27|TRBJ1-2|15|-
CASSTLGTQAYGYTF
TGTGCCAGCAGTACCCTCGGGACTCAGGCCTATGGCTACACCTTC
>-|TRBV10-1|TRBJ1-1|11|-
CASAKNTEAFF
TGCGCCAGCGCAAAGAACACTGAAGCTTTCTTT
>-|TRBV28|TRBJ2-7|15|TRBD2
CASSVPGTSAYEQYF
TGTGCCAGCAGCGTACCCGGAACTAGCGCCTACGAGCAGTACTTC
>-|TRBV24-1|TRBJ2-3|13|-
CATDVAGTDTQYF
TGTGCCACGGATGTCGCAGGGACAGATACGCAGTATTTT
>-|TRBV7-9|TRBJ1-1|13|-
CASSLQRDTEAFF
TGTGCCAGCAGCTTGCAGAGGGACACTGAAGCTTTCTTT
>-|TRBV6-1|TRBJ2-2|16|TRBD2
CASTGTSGGNTGELFF
TGTGCCAGCACCGGGACTAGCGGGGGGAACACCGGGGAGCTGTTTTTT
>-|TRBV5-4|TRBJ1-1|14|-
CASSFGVGNTEAFF
TGTGCCAGCAGCTTCGGGGTGGGGAACACTGAAGCTTTCTTT
>-|TRBV15|TRBJ1-1|12|-
CATSETGIKAFF
TGTGCCACCAGCGAGACAGGTATCAAAGCTTTCTTT
>-|TRBV15|TRBJ1-1|12|-
CATSSLLGRAFF
TGTGCCACCAGCAGTCTCCTAGGCAGGGCTTTCTTT
>-|TRBV3-1|TRBJ2-1|14|-
CASSPYVAYNEQFF
TGTGCCAGCAGCCCGTACGTGGCCTACAATGAGCAGTTCTTC
>-|TRBV6-5|TRBJ1-1|14|TRBD1
CASSSRQGRTEAFF
TGTGCCAGCAGTTCCCGACAGGGGCGCACTGAAGCTTTCTTT
>-|TRBV2|TRBJ2-2|19|TRBD2
CASSARSGGLFANTGELFF
TGTGCCAGCAGTGCGCGTAGCGGGGGGCTCTTCGCGAACACCGGGGAGCTGTTTTTT
>-|TRBV7-9|TRBJ2-5|12|-
CASSLGGGTQYF
TGTGCCAGCAGCTTGGGGGGAGGGACCCAGTACTTC
>-|TRBV20-1|TRBJ2-3|14|-
CSARRQSDTDTQYF
TGCAGTGCTAGGAGACAGAGCGACACAGATACGCAGTATTTT
>-|TRBV20-1|TRBJ2-1|16|TRBD2
CSAQGLAGPKGNEQFF
TGCAGTGCCCAGGGACTAGCGGGGCCAAAAGGGAATGAGCAGTTCTTC
>-|TRBV11-3|TRBJ2-3|14|-
CASRRASDTDTQYF
TGTGCCAGCAGACGGGCCTCCGACACAGATACGCAGTATTTT
>-|TRBV15|TRBJ1-2|13|-
CATSRDRTRGYTF
TGTGCCACCAGCAGAGACAGAACACGTGGCTACACCTTC
>few|TRBV24-1|TRBJ2-3|15|TRBD2
CATSDTGLAGGRQYF
TGTGCCACCAGTGATACAGGACTAGCGGGAGGAAGGCAGTATTTT
>-|TRBV7-9|TRBJ1-5|13|-
CASSFTGNQPQHF
TGTGCCAGCAGCTTTACCGGCAATCAGCCCCAGCATTTT
>-|TRBV6-2/TRBV6-3|TRBJ2-2|15|-
CASSYGIGPTGELFF
TGTGCCAGCAGTTACGGTATCGGCCCCACCGGGGAGCTGTTTTTT
>-|TRBV6-2/TRBV6-3|TRBJ1-5|15|TRBD1
CASTTTGWGNQPQHF
TGTGCCAGCACCACGACAGGGTGGGGCAATCAGCCCCAGCATTTT
>-|TRBV7-2|TRBJ2-5|13|-
CASSDMGQETQYF
TGTGCCAGCAGTGACATGGGTCAAGAGACCCAGTACTTC
>-|TRBV28|TRBJ1-5|15|-
CASIIGGALYQPQHF
TGTGCCAGCATCATAGGTGGGGCCCTTTATCAGCCCCAGCATTTT
>-|TRBV20-1|TRBJ2-7|16|-
CSATPGGSRGSYEQYF
TGCAGTGCTACACCCGGGGGATCGAGGGGTTCCTACGAGCAGTACTTC
>-|TRBV18|TRBJ1-1|14|-
CASSPPWGSTEAFF
TGTGCCAGCTCACCACCTTGGGGTAGCACTGAAGCTTTCTTT
>-|TRBV7-2|TRBJ1-1|14|-
CASSPDRMNTEAFF
TGTGCCAGCAGCCCAGACAGAATGAACACTGAAGCTTTCTTT
>-|TRBV2|TRBJ1-1|15|TRBD1
CASSVNRGPNTEAFF
TGTGCCAGCAGTGTTAACAGGGGACCGAACACTGAAGCTTTCTTT
>once|TRBV6-2/TRBV6-3|TRBJ1-5|13|-
CASSSRENQPQHF
TGTGCCAGCAGTTCGAGGGAGAATCAGCCCCAGCATTTT
>-|TRBV19|TRBJ1-2|15|TRBD1
CASSTSTGGNYGYTF
TGTGCCAGTAGTACGTCGACAGGGGGAAACTATGGCTACACCTTC
>-|TRBV5-5|TRBJ1-5|13|-
CASSLEPDQPQHF
TGTGCCAGCAGCTTGGAACCTGATCAGCCCCAGCATTTT
>once|TRBV12-3/TRBV12-4|TRBJ1-6|13|-
CASTGDRNSPLHF
TGTGCCAGCACCGGGGACCGGAATTCACCCCTCCACTTT
>-|TRBV6-1|TRBJ1-2|11|-
CASSPYYGYTF
TGTGCCAGCAGTCCGTACTATGGCTACACCTTC
>-|TRBV28|TRBJ2-3|19|TRBD2
CASSLGPGLAGGHTDTQYF
TGTGCCAGCAGCCTGGGACCGGGACTAGCGGGAGGGCACACAGATACGCAGTATTTT
>-|TRBV6-1|TRBJ2-7|16|TRBD1
CASSDFGDRGSYEQYF
TGTGCCAGCAGTGACTTCGGAGACAGGGGATCCTACGAGCAGTACTTC
>few|TRBV7-2|TRBJ2-3|15|TRBD2
CASSPWTSGTDTQYF
TGTGCCAGCAGCCCCTGGACTAGCGGCACAGATACGCAGTATTTT
>few|TRBV10-1|TRBJ1-5|15|TRBD1
CASSERGQSNQPQHF
TGCGCCAGCAGTGAGAGGGGACAGAGCAATCAGCCCCAGCATTTT
>-|TRBV6-1|TRBJ1-6|14|-
CASSQQHRSSPLHF
TGTGCCAGCAGTCAACAGCATCGATCATCACCCCTCCACTTT
>-|TRBV12-3/TRBV12-4|TRBJ1-2|12|-
CASSPRNYGYTF
TGTGCCAGCAGTCCCCGGAATTATGGCTACACCTTC
>few|TRBV6-1|TRBJ2-1|12|-
CASSLLGHEQFF
TGTGCCAGCAGCCTGCTAGGGCATGAGCAGTTCTTC
>few|TRBV20-1|TRBJ1-3|13|-
CSALRESGNTIYF
TGCAGTGCTCTCAGGGAATCTGGAAACACCATATATTTT
>-|TRBV27|TRBJ2-3|15|TRBD2
CASSSSTSGRHTQYF
TGTGCCAGCAGTTCCTCGACTAGCGGGAGGCATACGCAGTATTTT
>few|TRBV27|TRBJ2-7|16|TRBD1
CASSPYSTGSSYEQYF
TGTGCCAGCAGTCCCTATTCGACAGGGAGTTCCTACGAGCAGTACTTC
>-|TRBV7-8|TRBJ2-1|14|TRBD2
CASSLALLAGEQFF
TGTGCCAGCAGCTTAGCGCTCCTAGCGGGTGAGCAGTTCTTC
>few|TRBV6-5|TRBJ1-1|14|-
CASSSLRQNTEAFF
TGTGCCAGCAGTTCCCTGCGACAGAACACTGAAGCTTTCTTT
>hyperexpanded|TRBV6-1|TRBJ1-2|13|-
CASSAGANYGYTF
TGTGCCAGCAGTGCGGGGGCTAACTATGGCTACACCTTC